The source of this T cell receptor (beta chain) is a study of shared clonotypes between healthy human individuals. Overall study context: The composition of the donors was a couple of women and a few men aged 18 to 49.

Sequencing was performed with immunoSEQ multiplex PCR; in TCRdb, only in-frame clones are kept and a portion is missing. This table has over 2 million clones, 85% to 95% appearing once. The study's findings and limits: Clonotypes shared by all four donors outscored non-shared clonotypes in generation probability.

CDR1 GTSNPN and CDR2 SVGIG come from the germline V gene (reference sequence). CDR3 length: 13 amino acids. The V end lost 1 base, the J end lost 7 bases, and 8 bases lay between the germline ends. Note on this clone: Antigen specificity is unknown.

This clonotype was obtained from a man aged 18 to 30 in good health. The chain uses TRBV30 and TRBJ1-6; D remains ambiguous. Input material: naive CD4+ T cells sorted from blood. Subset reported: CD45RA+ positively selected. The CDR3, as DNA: TGTGCCTGGAGTGATAGCGGAAATTCACCCCTCCACTTT. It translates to CAWSDSGNSPLHF. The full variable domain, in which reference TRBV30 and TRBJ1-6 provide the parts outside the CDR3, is SQTIHQWPATLVQPVGSPLSLECTVEGTSNPNLYWYRQAAGRGLQLLFYSVGIGQISSEVPQNLSASRPQDRQFILSSKKLLLSDSGFYLCAWSDSGNSPLHFGNGTRLTVT.